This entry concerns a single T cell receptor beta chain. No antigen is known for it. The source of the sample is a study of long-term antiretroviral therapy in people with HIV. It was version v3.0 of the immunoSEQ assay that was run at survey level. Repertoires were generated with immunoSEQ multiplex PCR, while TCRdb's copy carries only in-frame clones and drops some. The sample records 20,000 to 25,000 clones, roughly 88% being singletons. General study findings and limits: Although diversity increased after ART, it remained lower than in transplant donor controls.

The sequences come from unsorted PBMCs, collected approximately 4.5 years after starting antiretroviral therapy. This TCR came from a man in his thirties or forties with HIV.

CDR3 residues: CSVETSYNEQFF. CDR3 bases: TGCAGCGTTGAAACTAGTTACAATGAGCAGTTCTTC. J is TRBJ2-1 and V is TRBV29-1; D possibly corresponds to TRBD2 (5 bases). Germline values: CDR1 SQVTM, CDR2 ANQGSEA. Deletions cut 2 bases from V and 4 bases from J, with 6 bases between. The length of the CDR3 is 12 residues.